The 27 T cell receptor beta chains presented below share a single source sample, sequenced in a study of cytomegalovirus exposure and HLA in healthy donors. 60 Vbeta and 13 Jbeta primers were used in PCR. Profiling relied on immunoSEQ multiplex PCR, and the TCRdb table lists in-frame clones only, not all of them. The sample yields roughly 120,000 clones, 65% to 90% seen once. The sequenced sample consisted of PBMCs. These receptors were collected from a woman aged 25 to 39 in good health and CMV-seronegative.

J is TRBJ1-1 and V is TRBV5-1, with 7 bases identical to TRBD1. J lost 0 bases, V lost 4 bases, and 6 bases had no gene match. The CDR3 sequence is 15 residues long. Germline V CDR1 and CDR2: SGHRS, YFSETQ. The CDR3, as DNA: TGCGCCAGCAGCGTACCGGGACAGATGAACACTGAAGCTTTCTTT. It codes for CASSVPGQMNTEAFF.

The chain uses TRBV29-1 and TRBJ2-2; D is ambiguous. Trimming stripped 0 bases from V and 6 bases from J, with 8 bases between. The CDR3 runs to 13 residues. CDR1 and CDR2 (germline): SQVTM, ANQGSEA. The CDR3 loop reads CSVEEFRSGELFF. The CDR3 DNA follows: TGCAGCGTTGAAGAATTCCGGTCCGGGGAGCTGTTTTTT.

The chain links TRBV5-1 to TRBJ2-5; 8 bases align to TRBD1. Germline assignment: CDR1 SGHRS and CDR2 YFSETQ. CDR3 size: 14 residues. Unmatched junction bases numbered 7, after V lost 4 bases and J lost 5 bases. The CDR3 is CASSETGDWETQYF. In DNA, the CDR3 is TGCGCCAGCAGCGAGACAGGGGATTGGGAGACCCAGTACTTC.

This clone was seen more than once but under ten times. The V call is TRBV11-2, the J call TRBJ2-5; possible D gene TRBD2, 6 bases. Gene TRBJ2-7 matches the end of the DNA better, so the J call may be wrong. The CDR3 is made up of 13 amino acids. Germline CDR1 reads SGHAT; CDR2 reads FQNNGV. The DNA for the CDR3 is TGTGCCAGCAGCCCGGGACTCTCCTACGAGCAGTACTTC. This translates into CASSPGLSYEQYF.

This clone was counted between two and nine times. V and J are TRBV25-1 and TRBJ2-6; 10 nucleotides align to TRBD1. Per germline, CDR1 MGHDK and CDR2 SYGVNS. CDR3 length equals 17 residues. The V gene end was trimmed by 8 bases and the J gene end by 4 bases; junction bases not matched to a gene: 11. The CDR3 DNA reads TGTGCCAGCGGGAGCGGGACAGGGGATTCCGGGGCCAACGTCCTGACTTTC. Translation: CASGSGTGDSGANVLTF. The entire variable domain, with the rest obtained from reference TRBV25-1 and TRBJ2-6, is as follows: EADIYQTPRYLVIGTGKKITLECSQTMGHDKMYWYQQDPGMELHLIHYSYGVNSTEKGDLSSESTVSRIRTEHFPLTLESARPSHTSQYLCASGSGTGDSGANVLTFGAGSRLTVL.

For this clone: Distinct nucleotide sequences in the sample also encode this CDR3. The chain couples TRBV4-1 to TRBJ1-4, with TRBD1 matching 7 bases. The CDR3 is 14 residues long. The V and J ends lost 1 base and 6 bases, in that order; junction bases with no gene match: 2. Looked up from germline, CDR1 is MGHRA and CDR2 is YSYEKL. This CDR3 is CASSQGTGDEKLFF. CDR3 in DNA: TGCGCCAGCAGCCAAGGTACAGGGGATGAAAAACTGTTTTTT.

The gene calls are TRBV5-4 and TRBJ2-2; D possibly corresponds to TRBD1 (6 bases). V dropped 3 bases and J dropped 3 bases, with 15 bases sitting between them. CDR1 and CDR2 (germline): SGHNT, YYREEE (reference sequence). This CDR3 is built from 16 residues. This CDR3 reads CASSSRGRGDTGELFF. The CDR3 nucleotides read TGTGCCAGCAGCTCCAGGGGTCGGGGCGACACCGGGGAGCTGTTTTTT.

A few counts support this clone. This chain connects TRBV6-1 to TRBJ2-7, with a tentative D call TRBD2 (5 bases). The CDR3 consists of 14 residues. Deletions cut 3 bases from V and 5 bases from J, with 14 bases between. Germline loops: CDR1 MNHNS, CDR2 SASEGT. The CDR3 is CASSEVPRRDEQYF. CDR3 DNA sequence: TGTGCCAGCAGTGAGGTTCCCCGGCGGGACGAGCAGTACTTC.

The chain uses TRBV5-1 and TRBJ2-1; tentatively, D is TRBD1 (6 bases). The CDR3 is made up of 13 amino acids. Germline-derived CDR1 and CDR2 are SGHRS and YFSETQ. V gave up 4 bases and J gave up 8 bases, with 13 bases separating them. CDR3 bases: TGCGCCAGCAGCAGTACACAGGGCTATGAGCAGTTCTTC. This gives the protein CASSSTQGYEQFF.

The genes are TRBV6-5 and TRBJ2-1, with D unresolved. CDR1 MNHEY and CDR2 SVGAGI come from the germline V gene. There are 12 residues in the CDR3. The germline V and J ends were trimmed by 2 bases and 5 bases, with 4 bases remaining between them. CDR3 sequence: CASSYRDNEQFF. The DNA for the CDR3 is TGTGCCAGCAGTTACCGCGACAATGAGCAGTTCTTC.

V and J are TRBV19 and TRBJ2-7, with D perhaps matching TRBD2 (6 bases). Trimming cost V 1 base and J 2 bases, with 12 bases left between them. Germline V lookup: CDR1 LNHDA, CDR2 SQIVND (reference sequence). CDR3 length equals 15 residues. The CDR3 DNA is TGTGCCAGTAGTATAGCAAGCGGGCTAACCTACGAGCAGTACTTC. This gives the protein CASSIASGLTYEQYF.

The rearrangement uses TRBV6-4 and TRBJ2-7; D is ambiguous. CDR1 is MRHNA, CDR2 SNTAGT, per germline. The CDR3 is made up of 16 amino acids. Trimming removed 0 bases from V and 6 bases from J, with 18 bases in between. This chain's CDR3 is CASSDSTSPREIEQYF. CDR3 nucleotides: TGTGCCAGCAGTGACTCGACTTCGCCGAGAGAGATCGAGCAGTACTTC.

The rearrangement uses TRBV9 and TRBJ1-1; TRBD1 is a possible D gene (5 bases). Trimming took off 0 bases at V and 4 bases at J, with 10 bases between the two ends. There are 14 residues in the CDR3. The V gene's germline CDR1 is SGDLS and CDR2 YYNGEE. This CDR3 is CASSVEWGGTEAFF. The CDR3 bases are TGTGCCAGCAGCGTAGAATGGGGGGGCACTGAAGCTTTCTTT.

The chain has TRBV5-1 and TRBJ2-7; unclear D gene. Trimming shortened V by 0 bases and J by 1 base, and 8 bases separated the two germline ends. Germline V CDR1 and CDR2: SGHRS, YFSETQ. The CDR3 loop spans 14 amino acids. CDR3 loop: CASSLASSSYEQYF. The CDR3 DNA reads as TGCGCCAGCAGCTTGGCCTCTAGTTCCTACGAGCAGTACTTC.

This clone occurred a few times. This chain connects TRBV19 to TRBJ2-1, with 10 bases identical to TRBD1. The CDR3 sequence is 14 residues long. The germline gives CDR1 LNHDA, CDR2 SQIVND (reference sequence). V was pared by 7 bases and J by 5 bases, with 5 bases of the junction left unmatched. The CDR3 region is CASTDRGLNNEQFF. CDR3 in DNA: TGTGCCAGTACCGACAGGGGGCTAAACAATGAGCAGTTCTTC. The variable domain in full, completed from reference TRBV19 and TRBJ2-1, reads DGGITQSPKYLFRKEGQNVTLSCEQNLNHDAMYWYRQDPGQGLRLIYYSQIVNDFQKGDIAEGYSVSREKKESFPLTVTSAQKNPTAFYLCASTDRGLNNEQFFGPGTRLTVL.

V usage is TRBV27 and J usage is TRBJ1-5; tentative D call: TRBD1 (6 bases). CDR3 length equals 14 residues. Trimming stripped 5 bases from V and 1 base from J, with 9 bases between. Per the germline V gene, CDR1 is MNHEY and CDR2 is SMNVEV (reference sequence). DNA of the CDR3: TGTGCCAGCAGTCCGGACAGAAGCAATCAGCCCCAGCATTTT. Its protein is CASSPDRSNQPQHF.

V is TRBV10-1 and J is TRBJ2-5; D remains ambiguous. Germline V CDR1 and CDR2: WNHNN, SYGVQD (reference sequence). Trimming shortened V by 3 bases and J by 3 bases, and 5 bases separated the two germline ends. The CDR3 is 12 residues long. The CDR3 spells CASSDQKETQYF. For the CDR3, the DNA is TGCGCCAGCAGTGATCAAAAAGAGACCCAGTACTTC.

This clone was seen only a few times. This chain connects TRBV5-1 to TRBJ2-7; 8 bases are shared with TRBD2. CDR1 is SGHRS, CDR2 YFSETQ, per germline. There are 15 residues in the CDR3. J lost 4 bases, V lost 5 bases, and 11 bases had no gene match. The CDR3 region has the DNA TGCGCCAGCAGGGAGCTGGAGGCGGGAGGATACGAGCAGTACTTC. This sequence encodes CASRELEAGGYEQYF.

The chain uses TRBV7-2 and TRBJ2-4; D is unclear. CDR1 SGHTA and CDR2 FQGNSA come from the germline V gene. V lost 7 bases and J lost 5, with 15 bases in between. The CDR3 spans 14 residues. The CDR3: CASTLMVEENIQYF. The CDR3 nucleotides read TGTGCCAGCACCCTCATGGTAGAAGAAAACATTCAGTACTTC.

The chain links TRBV28 to TRBJ2-1; 7 bases agree with TRBD2. Germline CDR1 and CDR2: MDHEN and SYDVKM. With V trimmed by 3 bases and J by 0 bases, 2 bases remained unmatched. This CDR3 is 15 amino acids long. In DNA form, the CDR3 reads TGTGCCAGCAGTTTTACTAGCGACTCCTACAATGAGCAGTTCTTC. Translated: CASSFTSDSYNEQFF.

This clone was counted only a few times. This CDR3 is CASSLRGPNTEAFF. The CDR3 DNA is TGCGCCAGCAGCTTGAGGGGGCCTAACACTGAAGCTTTCTTT. The chain couples TRBV5-1 to TRBJ1-1, with TRBD1 identical over 7 bases. The V gene end was trimmed by 1 base and the J gene end by 2 bases; junction bases not matched to a gene: 2. The CDR3 consists of 14 residues. Per germline, CDR1 SGHRS and CDR2 YFSETQ.

The rearrangement uses TRBV6-1 and TRBJ2-7; no clear D gene. Germline CDR1 is MNHNS and CDR2 is SASEGT. The CDR3 has 12 residues. V lost 3 bases and J 2 bases, leaving 5 bases between the germline ends. CDR3 in DNA: TGTGCCAGCAGTGACCCTACCTACGAGCAGTACTTC. This sequence encodes CASSDPTYEQYF.

The V gene is TRBV5-1, the J gene TRBJ2-1, with TRBD2 as a possible D gene (5 bases). CDR3 length: 12 amino acids. The germline V gene has CDR1 SGHRS and CDR2 YFSETQ. Trimming left V 4 bases short and J 7 bases short, with 9 bases between. CDR3 residues: CASSELGNEQFF. The CDR3 DNA sequence: TGCGCCAGCAGCGAACTAGGAAATGAGCAGTTCTTC.

Regarding this clone: The identical CDR3 is also encoded by other nucleotide sequences in the sample. This sequence joins TRBV5-1 and TRBJ2-5, with D perhaps TRBD1 (6 bases). The CDR3 contains 14 residues. Germline CDR1 and CDR2: SGHRS and YFSETQ. V gave up 4 bases and J gave up 2 bases, with 12 bases separating them. The CDR3 protein is CASSLGRGQETQYF. The CDR3, as DNA: TGCGCCAGCAGCCTGGGCAGGGGACAAGAGACCCAGTACTTC. The whole variable domain, filled in from reference TRBV5-1 and TRBJ2-5, reads KAGVTQTPRYLIKTRGQQVTLSCSPISGHRSVSWYQQTPGQGLQFLFEYFSETQRNKGNFPGRFSGRQFSNSRSEMNVSTLELGDSALYLCASSLGRGQETQYFGPGTRLLVL.

The genes are TRBV27 and TRBJ2-2; TRBD2 aligns across 9 bases. Per the germline V gene, CDR1 is MNHEY and CDR2 is SMNVEV (reference sequence). The V and J ends lost 4 bases and 3 bases, in that order; junction bases with no gene match: 3. CDR3 length: 15 amino acids. The chain's CDR3 is CASSWTSEDTGELFF. CDR3 in DNA: TGTGCCAGCAGTTGGACTAGCGAGGACACCGGGGAGCTGTTTTTT.

The chain combines TRBV23-1 with TRBJ2-7; no reliable D call. TRBV23-1 is an open reading frame, and its role is uncertain. V gave up 0 bases and J gave up 12 bases, with 12 bases separating them. The CDR3 has 12 residues. In DNA form, the CDR3 reads TGCGCCAGCAGTCAATCTAACGACTCGGGGTACTTC. It yields the protein CASSQSNDSGYF.

The chain links TRBV12-2 to TRBJ2-1; the D call of TRBD2 is as the table states it, not checked on the DNA. TRBV12-2 is flagged as a pseudogene. The CDR3 runs to 15 residues. CDR3: CASRSSGRSYNEQFF. CDR3 bases: TGTGCAAGTCGCTCTAGCGGGAGATCCTACAATGAGCAGTTCTTC.